A single sample gave rise to the 27 T cell receptor beta chains below, sequenced in a study of shared clonotypes between healthy human individuals. Assay: immunoSEQ multiplex PCR; the TCRdb copy retains only in-frame clones and omits some. The sample has millions of clones, 90% to 95% seen once. The sequenced sample was naive CD4+ T cells from PBMCs. Described subset: CD45RA+ positively selected. These receptors were taken from a man aged 18 to 30 in good health. Some clones in this sample may be carry-over from other donors' samples.

The chain combines TRBV11-2 with TRBJ2-7; no clear D gene. Trimming removed 0 bases at V and 2 bases at J, with 11 bases between. The CDR3 is 15 amino acids. Germline CDR1 and CDR2: SGHAT and FQNNGV. CDR3 sequence (DNA): TGTGCCAGCAGCTTAGAGTCGGGCTATACCTACGAGCAGTACTTC. Protein sequence: CASSLESGYTYEQYF.

The rearrangement links TRBV15 to TRBJ1-1, with D unresolved. The germline V and J ends were trimmed by 4 bases and 2 bases, with 8 bases remaining between them. The CDR3 runs 13 residues. From germline, CDR1 is LNHNV and CDR2 YYDKDF (reference sequence). The CDR3 reads CATSNRLNTEAFF. CDR3 nucleotide sequence: TGTGCCACCAGCAACAGATTAAACACTGAAGCTTTCTTT.

This chain links TRBV30 with TRBJ1-5; D may be TRBD1 (5 bases). CDR1 and CDR2 (germline): GTSNPN, SVGIG (reference sequence). This CDR3 is 14 amino acids long. V was cut by 5 bases and J by 1 base, with 12 bases left in between. The CDR3 region has the DNA TGTGCCTGGGCCCGCCGACAGAGCAATCAGCCCCAGCATTTT. Its translation: CAWARRQSNQPQHF.

The chain uses TRBV14 and TRBJ2-2; D is undetermined. The V gene's germline CDR1 is SGHDN and CDR2 FVKESK. The V end was cut by 4 bases, the J end by 6 bases, with 6 bases between. This CDR3 contains 12 residues. The CDR3 DNA reads as TGTGCCAGCAGCCGCAGGCCCGGGGAGCTGTTTTTT. This gives the protein CASSRRPGELFF.

The J gene is TRBJ2-1, the V gene TRBV5-1; TRBD2 aligns across 9 bases. J gave up 12 bases and V 9 bases, and 22 bases lay outside the gene matches. The CDR3 covers 16 residues. Germline V lookup: CDR1 SGHRS, CDR2 YFSETQ. CDR3 sequence: CATGREQRGDSRVQFF. CDR3 nucleotide sequence: TGCGCCACCGGTAGGGAGCAGCGGGGGGATTCAAGAGTGCAGTTCTTC.

V and J are TRBV2 and TRBJ2-7, with TRBD1 matching 8 bases. V gave up 2 bases and J gave up 3 bases; unmatched junction bases: 3. Germline CDR1 and CDR2: SNHLY and FYNNEI. The CDR3 spans 14 residues. CDR3 in amino acids: CASSEQGAYYEQYF. The CDR3 nucleotides read TGTGCCAGCAGTGAACAGGGGGCCTACTACGAGCAGTACTTC.

The chain is built from TRBV2 and TRBJ2-5; D perhaps matches TRBD2 (6 bases). The CDR3 runs 15 residues. V was trimmed by 7 bases and J by 4 bases, leaving 19 bases between them. Germline-derived CDR1 and CDR2 are SNHLY and FYNNEI. CDR3 coding DNA: TGTGCCAGCACCCCAGAATCGGGGAGGACAGAGACCCAGTACTTC. Its translation: CASTPESGRTETQYF.

V usage is TRBV6-5 and J usage is TRBJ1-5; 7 bases are a match to TRBD1. This CDR3 is built from 14 residues. The germline V gene encodes CDR1 MNHEY and CDR2 SVGAGI. V was pared by 6 bases and J by 3 bases, with 5 bases of the junction left unmatched. CDR3 residues: CASSPDRDNQPQHF. The CDR3 DNA reads TGTGCCAGCAGCCCCGACAGGGACAATCAGCCCCAGCATTTT.

This sequence joins TRBV7-9 and TRBJ2-7, with 14 bases lining up with TRBD2. The CDR3 is 15 amino acids. Trimming removed 5 bases from V and 6 bases from J; junction bases left unmatched: 6. Germline assignment: CDR1 SEHNR and CDR2 FQNEAQ (reference sequence). CDR3 coding DNA: TGTGCCAGCAGCAAAGGGACTAGCGGGAGCCCCGAGCAGTACTTC. It codes for CASSKGTSGSPEQYF. Complete variable domain (other parts from reference TRBV7-9 and TRBJ2-7): DTGVSQNPRHKITKRGQNVTFRCDPISEHNRLYWYRQTLGQGPEFLTYFQNEAQLEKSRLLSDRFSAERPKGSFSTLEIQRTEQGDSAMYLCASSKGTSGSPEQYFGPGTRLTVT.

CDR3 in DNA: TGTGCCCGGGGAATAGCGGGACCCTACGAGCAGTACTTC. Translated, it gives CARGIAGPYEQYF. The rearrangement links TRBV30 to TRBJ2-7, with 8 bases matching TRBD2. The CDR3 consists of 13 residues. Germline lookup yields CDR1 GTSNPN and CDR2 SVGIG (reference sequence). J was trimmed by 2 bases and V by 8 bases; bases with no gene match: 8.

This rearrangement joins TRBV18 to TRBJ1-1, with 8 nucleotides matching TRBD1. V trimming: 0 bases; J trimming: 2 bases; junction bases outside the gene matches: 5. Germline CDR1 and CDR2: KGHSH and LQKENI. The length of the CDR3 is 16 residues. The CDR3 coding sequence is TGTGCCAGCTCACCACCGGGGGACAGGCGCAACACTGAAGCTTTCTTT. It translates to CASSPPGDRRNTEAFF.

This clone was seen just once. The chain links TRBV30 to TRBJ2-7; D call uncertain. Germline V gives CDR1 GTSNPN, CDR2 SVGIG (reference sequence). The CDR3 covers 13 residues. V was pared by 4 bases and J by 0 bases, with 10 bases between. The CDR3 nucleotides read TGTGCCTGGAAGGAAGGCTACTCCTACGAGCAGTACTTC. This sequence encodes CAWKEGYSYEQYF. Variable domain in full (rest from reference TRBV30 and TRBJ2-7): SQTIHQWPATLVQPVGSPLSLECTVEGTSNPNLYWYRQAAGRGLQLLFYSVGIGQISSEVPQNLSASRPQDRQFILSSKKLLLSDSGFYLCAWKEGYSYEQYFGPGTRLTVT.

This chain uses TRBV19 with TRBJ2-5; TRBD2 is a possible D gene (5 bases). CDR3 length equals 15 residues. The V and J ends lost 5 bases and 5 bases respectively, with 18 bases between them. Germline CDR1 reads LNHDA; CDR2 reads SQIVND (reference sequence). The CDR3 sequence is CASSLRASQGETQYF. CDR3 DNA: TGTGCCAGTAGTTTGAGGGCCAGCCAAGGCGAGACCCAGTACTTC.

On this clone itself: The same CDR3 also results from other DNA sequences found in this sample. The chain combines TRBV11-1 with TRBJ2-3, with D unresolved. Trimming removed 3 bases at V and 0 bases at J, with 4 bases between. This CDR3 region has 13 residues. Germline loops: CDR1 SGHAT, CDR2 FQDESV (reference sequence). Here the CDR3 reads CASSLDSTDTQYF. CDR3 coding DNA: TGTGCCAGCAGCTTGGATAGCACAGATACGCAGTATTTT.

In regard to this clone: The same CDR3 can be traced to other DNA sequences in this sample. J is TRBJ2-7 and V is TRBV11-1; 9 bases line up with TRBD2. The ends lost 5 bases at V and 2 bases at J; junction bases unmatched: 4. The CDR3 contains 14 residues. Germline CDR1 reads SGHAT; CDR2 reads FQDESV (reference sequence). CDR3 in DNA: TGTGCCAGCAGCCCCCGACTAGCGGCCTACGAGCAGTACTTC. It specifies CASSPRLAAYEQYF. Full variable domain (outside the CDR3, taken from reference TRBV11-1 and TRBJ2-7): EAEVAQSPRYKITEKSQAVAFWCDPISGHATLYWYRQILGQGPELLVQFQDESVVDDSQLPKDRFSAERLKGVDSTLKIQPAELGDSAMYLCASSPRLAAYEQYFGPGTRLTVT.

This chain connects TRBV5-4 to TRBJ1-2; TRBD1 matches 11 bases. Trimming at V came to 3 bases and at J to 0 bases, leaving 10 bases not matched to a gene. Germline-derived CDR1 and CDR2 are SGHNT and YYREEE (reference sequence). This CDR3 has 18 residues. The DNA for the CDR3 is TGTGCCAGCAGCTCGGCCGGGACAGGGGGTTTAGCTAACTATGGCTACACCTTC. Encoded protein: CASSSAGTGGLANYGYTF.

The chain couples TRBV7-2 to TRBJ1-1, with unresolved D. Germline CDR1 reads SGHTA; CDR2 reads FQGNSA. The length of the CDR3 is 15 residues. V shed 1 base and J shed 4 bases, with 13 bases lying between them. The CDR3 protein is CASSLVRAGITEAFF. CDR3 nucleotides: TGTGCCAGCAGCTTAGTGCGGGCGGGGATCACTGAAGCTTTCTTT.

This chain joins TRBV7-2 and TRBJ2-3; D is unclear. CDR3 length: 16 amino acids. CDR1 is SGHTA and CDR2 is FQGNSA in the germline V gene. V lost 4 bases, J lost 6 bases, and 20 bases lay in between. The CDR3 region is CASSSRTGPPVDTQYF. The CDR3 DNA reads as TGTGCCAGCAGCTCCCGGACCGGACCCCCGGTCGATACGCAGTATTTT. The whole variable domain, remainder taken from reference TRBV7-2 and TRBJ2-3, is GAGVSQSPSNKVTEKGKDVELRCDPISGHTALYWYRQSLGQGLEFLIYFQGNSAPDKSGLPSDRFSAERTGGSVSTLTIQRTQQEDSAVYLCASSSRTGPPVDTQYFGPGTRLTVL.

The chain links TRBV6-1 to TRBJ2-5; no definite D call. This CDR3 is built from 15 residues. V was shortened by 2 bases and J by 1 base, with 11 bases between the two germline ends. Germline V gives CDR1 MNHNS, CDR2 SASEGT. CDR3 protein: CASSEMPGAQETQYF. The CDR3 DNA sequence: TGTGCCAGCAGTGAAATGCCAGGAGCCCAAGAGACCCAGTACTTC.

The chain recombines TRBV5-4 with TRBJ2-1, with 10 bases matching TRBD2. The germline gives CDR1 SGHNT, CDR2 YYREEE (reference sequence). Trimming at V came to 0 bases and at J to 8 bases, leaving 2 bases not matched to a gene. This CDR3 is built from 14 residues. The CDR3 nucleotides read TGTGCCAGCAGCTTGGCTAGCGGGAGCGATGAGCAGTTCTTC. Translating gives CASSLASGSDEQFF.

The chain uses TRBV11-2 and TRBJ2-5, with D tentatively TRBD1 (6 bases). The V end was cut by 5 bases, the J end by 2 bases, with 15 bases between. CDR3 length: 15 amino acids. Germline assignment: CDR1 SGHAT and CDR2 FQNNGV. The CDR3 nucleotides are TGTGCCAGCAGCCCAGGGGTGGGGGTTCAAGAGACCCAGTACTTC. Translated: CASSPGVGVQETQYF. The full variable domain, completed using reference TRBV11-2 and TRBJ2-5, is EAGVAQSPRYKIIEKRQSVAFWCNPISGHATLYWYQQILGQGPKLLIQFQNNGVVDDSQLPKDRFSAERLKGVDSTLKIQPAKLEDSAVYLCASSPGVGVQETQYFGPGTRLLVL.

V usage is TRBV13 and J usage is TRBJ2-3, with 9 positions matching TRBD2. CDR3 length: 15 residues. The germline CDR1 and CDR2 sequences are PRHDT and FYEKMQ (reference sequence). Unmatched junction bases numbered 8, after V lost 5 bases and J lost 5 bases. CDR3 loop: CASSTTSGPGDTQYF. The CDR3 region has the DNA TGTGCCAGCAGCACGACTAGCGGCCCTGGAGATACGCAGTATTTT.

The V call is TRBV20-1, the J call TRBJ2-3; D call uncertain. Between the trimmed V and J ends, which lost 5 bases and 7 bases, there was a span of 10 bases. The germline CDR1 and CDR2 sequences are DFQATT and SNEGSKA (reference sequence). The CDR3 is made up of 11 amino acids. CDR3 nucleotides: TGCAGTGCTCCCAGTGGGAATACGCAGTATTTT. Protein: CSAPSGNTQYF.

The CDR3 sequence is CASPTPQYF. CDR3 nucleotides: TGTGCCAGTCCGACTCCCCAGTACTTC. The chain combines TRBV7-9 with TRBJ2-5; unclear D gene. Germline V gene sequence: CDR1 SEHNR, CDR2 FQNEAQ (reference sequence). The CDR3 has 9 amino acids. Trimming removed 9 bases from V and 9 bases from J, with 8 bases in between.

The table lists this clone with a count of one. The chain links TRBV5-1 to TRBJ2-7; 7 nucleotides match TRBD1. Germline-derived CDR1 and CDR2 are SGHRS and YFSETQ. The CDR3 is made up of 20 amino acids. Trimming cost V 4 bases and J 5 bases; bases outside gene matches: 27. The CDR3 sequence: CASSLTFSTGNDPFPHEQYF. The CDR3 coding sequence is TGCGCCAGCAGCCTTACCTTCTCGACAGGGAACGACCCCTTTCCGCACGAGCAGTACTTC.

V and J are TRBV28 and TRBJ2-7; 7 bases agree with TRBD2. The germline V gene encodes CDR1 MDHEN and CDR2 SYDVKM. There are 15 residues in the CDR3. The V and J ends lost 1 base and 5 bases, in that order; junction bases with no gene match: 8. The CDR3 nucleotides read TGTGCCAGCAGTTTATTTCGTGAGGGAGGGAACGAGCAGTACTTC. Translation: CASSLFREGGNEQYF.

The chain employs TRBV2 and TRBJ1-1, with D hard to call. V lost 6 bases and J lost 3, with 14 bases in between. The CDR3 is made up of 14 amino acids. The germline V gene has CDR1 SNHLY and CDR2 FYNNEI. The CDR3 region has the DNA TGTGCCAGCAGCCCCAGTTCGGCGGACACTGAAGCTTTCTTT. It is translated as CASSPSSADTEAFF. The variable domain in full, completed from reference TRBV2 and TRBJ1-1, reads EPEVTQTPSHQVTQMGQEVILRCVPISNHLYFYWYRQILGQKVEFLVSFYNNEISEKSEIFDDQFSVERPDGSNFTLKIRSTKLEDSAMYFCASSPSSADTEAFFGQGTRLTVV.